The rows below give T cell receptor beta chains drawn from one sample of a study of blood T cells in healthy people across ages. Each CDR3 protein gets one entry after TCRdb re-called the 5' RACE reads with MiXCR. The table includes about a million distinct CDR3 sequences, around two fifths detected once. The sample was blood. The receptors here all came from a man aged 18 to 29 in good health. Each CDR3 is given with its conserved first and last residue. A D gene is named only where the DNA matches it firmly. Some rows have no size entry. The others give once, few or many, or a class for an expanded clone.

J,size,D,V,DNA,CDR3
TRBJ2-2,once,NA,TRBV6-5,TGTGCCAGCGCCCCCTCGACCGGGGAGCTGTTTTTT,CASAPSTGELFF
TRBJ1-1,NA,NA,TRBV6-2/TRBV6-3,TGTGCCAGCAGTGCCCCGGGCACTGAAGCTTTCTTT,CASSAPGTEAFF
TRBJ2-5,NA,TRBD1,TRBV30,TGTGCCTGGAGCATGGACAGGACCCAAGAGACCCAGTACTTC,CAWSMDRTQETQYF
TRBJ2-3,NA,TRBD2,TRBV12-3/TRBV12-4,TGTGCCAGCAGGGTTACTAGCGGGGGAGCAGATACGCAGTATTTT,CASRVTSGGADTQYF
TRBJ2-7,NA,NA,TRBV4-1,TGCGCCAGCAGCCAAGTTGTATCCAACGAGCAGTACTTC,CASSQVVSNEQYF
TRBJ2-1,few,NA,TRBV5-4,TGTGCCAGCAGCTTGGAAGGCGGGGCGCTTTACAATGAGCAGTTCTTC,CASSLEGGALYNEQFF
TRBJ2-1,NA,TRBD2,TRBV11-2,TGTGCCAGCAGCTTACGGACTAGCGGGGGTGAGCAGTTCTTC,CASSLRTSGGEQFF
TRBJ2-7,NA,TRBD2,TRBV7-9,TGTTCCAGCAGCTTAGGGCTAGCGGGGGCTCACCCCTACGAGCAGTACTTC,CSSSLGLAGAHPYEQYF
TRBJ1-6,few,NA,TRBV7-9,TGTGCCAGCAGCTTTGAAAATAATTCACCCCTCCACTTT,CASSFENNSPLHF
TRBJ1-2,NA,NA,TRBV20-1,TGCAGTGCTGCGACAGGTTCTTCCTATGGCTACACCTTC,CSAATGSSYGYTF
TRBJ2-1,few,TRBD2,TRBV5-1,TGCGCCAGCAGCTTCCACGGACTAGCGGGTGAGCAGTTCTTC,CASSFHGLAGEQFF
TRBJ2-3,NA,NA,TRBV2,TGTGCCAGCAGTGCTAGTACCACAGATACGCAGTATTTT,CASSASTTDTQYF
TRBJ2-1,NA,TRBD1,TRBV20-1,TGCAGTGCTGAGGACAGGGTAGAGGACAATGAGCAGTTCTTC,CSAEDRVEDNEQFF
TRBJ1-2,many,NA,TRBV10-3,TGTGCCATCAGTGAGTCGGGGACAAATGGCTACACCTTC,CAISESGTNGYTF
TRBJ2-1,NA,TRBD2,TRBV7-2,TGTGCCAGCAGCTTACAAACTAGCGGGGGGGAGACCCAGTTCTTC,CASSLQTSGGETQFF
TRBJ1-1,NA,TRBD1,TRBV12-3/TRBV12-4,TGTGCCAGCAGCGACGTCGGGACAGGGAGAGATTTCTTT,CASSDVGTGRDFF
TRBJ1-2,NA,TRBD1,TRBV29-1,TGCAGCTTCAGACAGGGCCTGATTGGCTGCACCTTC,CSFRQGLIGCTF
TRBJ1-1,NA,NA,TRBV20-1,TGCAGTGCTAGGGGCAGAACCATCAACACTGAAGCTTTCTTT,CSARGRTINTEAFF
TRBJ1-2,NA,NA,TRBV9,TGTGTCAGCAGCGTAGCCGGGAGACCCTGGATCTATGGCTACACCTTC,CVSSVAGRPWIYGYTF
TRBJ2-5,NA,NA,TRBV11-2,TGTGCCAGCAGCTGGACCCCCTCGAGGGAGACCCAGTACTTC,CASSWTPSRETQYF
TRBJ1-1,few,NA,TRBV20-1,TGCAGTGCTAGAGACGCGACCGGGATCACTGAAGCTTTCTTT,CSARDATGITEAFF
TRBJ2-1,few,NA,TRBV5-1,TGCGCCAGCAGCCGGCTAGGGGAATTCTACAATGAGCAGTTCTTC,CASSRLGEFYNEQFF
TRBJ1-2,NA,NA,TRBV6-7,TGTGCCACTTCTCAGGGGCGGCCCCTGTGGTCCGATGGCTACACCTTC,CATSQGRPLWSDGYTF
TRBJ2-5,NA,TRBD2,TRBV4-3,TGCGCCAGCAGCCAAGAGACGCGGGGGGAGACCCAGTACTTC,CASSQETRGETQYF
TRBJ1-1,NA,NA,TRBV3-1,TGTGCCAGCAGCCAAGAGGCGGGGGTTTTAGGTGGAGCTTTCTTT,CASSQEAGVLGGAFF
TRBJ2-2,NA,NA,TRBV6-5,TGTGCCAGCAGTTACTCAATCCCAGGGGCCGGAGCCGGGGAGCTGTTTTTT,CASSYSIPGAGAGELFF
TRBJ2-7,few,NA,TRBV12-3/TRBV12-4,TGTGCCAGCAGTTTGACCCTCGCACCGGGACTCTTCTACGAGCAGTACTTC,CASSLTLAPGLFYEQYF
TRBJ2-3,few,TRBD2,TRBV7-8,TGTGCCAGCAGCCCCTATAGACTAGCAGGCCACCTTACGCAGTATTTT,CASSPYRLAGHLTQYF
TRBJ2-5,few,TRBD1,TRBV20-1,TGCAGTGTTTCCCGACAGGGGTTAAAGACCCAGTACTTC,CSVSRQGLKTQYF
TRBJ2-2,few,NA,TRBV2,TGTGCCAGCAGTTCAACAGAATACACCGGGGAGCTGTTTTTT,CASSSTEYTGELFF
TRBJ2-5,NA,NA,TRBV7-9,TGTGCCAGCAGCTTTATCTCCACCGACAATGAGCAGTACTTC,CASSFISTDNEQYF
TRBJ2-3,NA,NA,TRBV14,TGTGCCAGCAGCCAGTGGGTTACAGCAAGCACAGATACGCAGTATTTT,CASSQWVTASTDTQYF
TRBJ1-1,few,NA,TRBV29-1,TGCAGCGTTGAAGCCTACTATGGGTCGAACACTGAAGCTTTCTTT,CSVEAYYGSNTEAFF
TRBJ1-2,NA,NA,TRBV19,TGTGCCAGCGACAAAGGAGGGTTATCTAACTATGGCTACACCTTC,CASDKGGLSNYGYTF
TRBJ2-7,NA,TRBD2,TRBV12-3/TRBV12-4,TGTGCCAGCAGTCCTTGGGGGGGTCGGAATGAGCAGTACTTC,CASSPWGGRNEQYF
TRBJ2-7,NA,TRBD1,TRBV5-1,TGCGCCAGCAGCTTCACCGGGGACAGAAACTACGAGCAGTACTTC,CASSFTGDRNYEQYF
TRBJ1-1,many,NA,TRBV20-1,TGCAGTGCCCGCAGGGGTTGGGACACTGAAGCTTTCTTT,CSARRGWDTEAFF
TRBJ2-7,NA,NA,TRBV4-3,TGCGCAAGCAGCCAAGTGAGTTATAGGTTCTACAATGAGCAGTACTTC,CASSQVSYRFYNEQYF
TRBJ1-1,NA,TRBD1,TRBV5-1,TGCGCCAGCAGCCCGCTGACAGGGGCGAACACTGAAGCTTTCTTT,CASSPLTGANTEAFF
TRBJ1-4,once,NA,TRBV7-9,TGTGCCAGCACCCAGGGACTGATAAATGAAAAACTGTTTTTT,CASTQGLINEKLFF
TRBJ2-7,NA,NA,TRBV29-1,TGCAGCGGCCAGTGGGCCCACTCCTACGAGCAGTACTTC,CSGQWAHSYEQYF
TRBJ1-2,NA,TRBD1,TRBV12-3/TRBV12-4,TGTGCCAGCAGGGGACAGGGGGTTAGCTATGGCTACACCTTC,CASRGQGVSYGYTF
TRBJ2-7,few,NA,TRBV5-1,TGCGCCAGCAGCTTTGAGGGACGCGAGCAGTACTTC,CASSFEGREQYF
TRBJ1-2,few,TRBD1,TRBV4-3,TGCGCCAGCAGCCCCGCGGGACAGCGTAATAACTATGGCTACACCTTC,CASSPAGQRNNYGYTF
TRBJ1-5,few,TRBD1,TRBV10-3,TGTGCCATCAGTTCTCAGGGGGGTGGCAATCAGCCCCAGCATTTT,CAISSQGGGNQPQHF